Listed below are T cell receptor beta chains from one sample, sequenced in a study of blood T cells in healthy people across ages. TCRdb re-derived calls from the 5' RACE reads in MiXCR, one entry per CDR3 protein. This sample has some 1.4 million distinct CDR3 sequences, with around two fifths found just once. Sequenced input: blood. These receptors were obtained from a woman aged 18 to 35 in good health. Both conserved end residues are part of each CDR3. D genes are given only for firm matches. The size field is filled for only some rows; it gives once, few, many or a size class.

TGTGCCAGCAGTTACTCGGGGATGGACCATCAGCCCCAGCATTTT	CASSYSGMDHQPQHF	-	-	TRBV6-6	TRBJ1-5
TGTGCCAGCAGTGAATGGATTGAAAAACTGTTTTTT	CASSEWIEKLFF	-	-	TRBV6-1	TRBJ1-4
TGTGCCAGCAGTGAATCTGACAGGGTAGAAGGCTACACCTTC	CASSESDRVEGYTF	few	TRBD1	TRBV6-1	TRBJ1-2
TGTGCCAGCAGGCTACAGGGACGCGGCTACACCTTC	CASRLQGRGYTF	many	-	TRBV12-3/TRBV12-4	TRBJ1-2
TGTGCCAGTTACGACCGAAGCTCTGGAAACACCATATATTTT	CASYDRSSGNTIYF	-	-	TRBV19	TRBJ1-3
TGTGCCAGCAGCCCCTCCGGGACAGGGGTCGGGGAGCTGTTTTTT	CASSPSGTGVGELFF	-	TRBD1	TRBV3-1	TRBJ2-2
TGTGCCATCAGTGTCCCATCCGGGACAGCATCGTACGAGCAGTACTTC	CAISVPSGTASYEQYF	many	TRBD1	TRBV10-3	TRBJ2-7
TGTGCCAGCAGCCACTCGACAGTCCTAGGATCAAATGAGCAGTTCTTC	CASSHSTVLGSNEQFF	-	-	TRBV12-3/TRBV12-4	TRBJ2-1
TGTGCCAGCAGAGGGCTAGCGGGAGAGATTGACGAGACCCAGTACTTC	CASRGLAGEIDETQYF	-	TRBD2	TRBV6-5	TRBJ2-5
TGCGCCAGCAGCCAAGATCCCACCCCGGATGAGCAGTTCTTC	CASSQDPTPDEQFF	few	-	TRBV4-1	TRBJ2-1
TGCGCCAACAGCTCGAAGGACAGCCGGGAGACCCAGTACTTC	CANSSKDSRETQYF	-	-	TRBV5-1	TRBJ2-5
TGTGCCAGCAGTGAATATTTCGGGACCGACAGGGGTGGAGAAAAACTGTTTTTT	CASSEYFGTDRGGEKLFF	few	TRBD1	TRBV25-1	TRBJ1-4
TGCGCCAGCAGCTTCGGACAGGTCGGGACAGATACGCAGTATTTT	CASSFGQVGTDTQYF	-	TRBD1	TRBV5-1	TRBJ2-3
TGTGCCAGCACTGAGACAGGGATAACGAATGAGCAGTTCTTC	CASTETGITNEQFF	-	TRBD1	TRBV2	TRBJ2-1
TGTGCCAGCAGCTTATTAGGGGGGCGTTCGCCCAATGAGCAGTTCTTC	CASSLLGGRSPNEQFF	-	-	TRBV7-9	TRBJ2-1
TGTGCCAGCAGTGAACCAAGACTAGCGGGATTGAGAGAGACCCAGTACTTC	CASSEPRLAGLRETQYF	-	TRBD2	TRBV6-1	TRBJ2-5
TGTGCCAGCAGGGTGGGGATGTCCTACGAGCAGTACTTC	CASRVGMSYEQYF	few	-	TRBV12-3/TRBV12-4	TRBJ2-7
TGTGCCAGCTCACCACCGAATCGGCTAGCGGGAGTGAAGGAGCAGTTCTTC	CASSPPNRLAGVKEQFF	-	TRBD2	TRBV18	TRBJ2-1
TGTGCCACCAGTGACCGGGCAGGGCGAGGCTACAATGAGCAGTTCTTC	CATSDRAGRGYNEQFF	-	-	TRBV24-1	TRBJ2-1
TGCGCCATAAGGGCAGGGACTAGCGGACCCTACGAGCAGTACTTC	CAIRAGTSGPYEQYF	-	TRBD2	TRBV10-2	TRBJ2-7
TGCAGCGTTGATGTGATAGAAGAGACCCAGTACTTC	CSVDVIEETQYF	few	-	TRBV29-1	TRBJ2-5
TGTGCCAGCAGTGACCCTACTAGCGGGGGATCGGAGACCCAGTACTTC	CASSDPTSGGSETQYF	-	TRBD2	TRBV2	TRBJ2-5
TGTGCCAGCAGAGTGGGGGACAGGGCTAAGGGCTACACCTTC	CASRVGDRAKGYTF	-	TRBD1	TRBV28	TRBJ1-2
TGTGCCAGCAGCGATACGGGTAGGACCCTGAATGAAAAACTGTTTTTT	CASSDTGRTLNEKLFF	-	-	TRBV21-1	TRBJ1-4
TGTGCCAGCAGTGAATGGGACAGGGATGATGCTGAAGCTTTCTTT	CASSEWDRDDAEAFF	-	TRBD1	TRBV6-1	TRBJ1-1
TGTGCCAGCTTGACGGACGGTCTAAGTAATGAAAAACTGTTTTTT	CASLTDGLSNEKLFF	-	-	TRBV2	TRBJ1-4
TGTGCCAGCAGTGAAGGGCTAGCAAGGGAGATAGGGCAGTTCTTC	CASSEGLAREIGQFF	once	-	TRBV2	TRBJ2-1
TGCAGCGTTGTAAAGGGGTACGATGGCTACACCTTC	CSVVKGYDGYTF	-	-	TRBV29-1	TRBJ1-2
TGTGCCAGCAGCCAAAGGACGTTGAACACTGAAGCTTTCTTT	CASSQRTLNTEAFF	-	-	TRBV3-1	TRBJ1-1
TGTGCCAGCAGTTACTCGTCAAGCTTTGACACAGATACGCAGTATTTT	CASSYSSSFDTDTQYF	many	-	TRBV6-5	TRBJ2-3
TGTGCCAGCATCGGGACAGGGGGCTACGAGCAGTACTTC	CASIGTGGYEQYF	-	TRBD1	TRBV2	TRBJ2-7
TGTGCCAGCAGCGATAAAACAGGGGCTGGGGCCAACGTCCTGACTTTC	CASSDKTGAGANVLTF	few	TRBD1	TRBV9	TRBJ2-6
TGTGCCAGCAGTTTCTCCGGGACTAGCGTCTACGAGCAGTACTTC	CASSFSGTSVYEQYF	few	TRBD2	TRBV27	TRBJ2-7
TGTGCCAGCAGCTGGGGGTTCACCGTTCGGCAGTATTTT	CASSWGFTVRQYF	-	-	TRBV5-7	TRBJ2-3
TGCGCCAGCAGCTTGGCCGGGGACTATTACAATGAGCAGTACTTC	CASSLAGDYYNEQYF	-	TRBD2	TRBV5-1	TRBJ2-7
TGTGCCAGCAGCTTAACAGGGGCGGTGGGTGGGTACTTC	CASSLTGAVGGYF	few	TRBD1	TRBV11-2	TRBJ2-7
TGTGCCAGCACCCGTTTAGGGATACCTGAAGCTTTCTTT	CASTRLGIPEAFF	-	-	TRBV27	TRBJ1-1
TGTGCCAGCAGTTACCCCCCCTTGTTGAGCACTACCCCTTTAGGGGCCAACGTCCTGACTTTC	CASSYPPLLSTTPLGANVLTF	few	-	TRBV6-2/TRBV6-3	TRBJ2-6
TGTGCCGGCAGTTTCGGACAGGGTGGCGGCTACACCTTC	CAGSFGQGGGYTF	-	TRBD1	TRBV6-6	TRBJ1-2
TGTGCCAGCAGCCATCCGGGGTTAGGGTATGGCTACACCTTC	CASSHPGLGYGYTF	-	-	TRBV7-2	TRBJ1-2